This T cell receptor beta chain was observed in a study of Ad26.COV2.S vaccination and SARS-CoV-2 variants. This CDR3 has 16 residues. After removal of 2 bases from V and 4 bases from J, the junction contained 11 bases not matched to a gene. From germline, CDR1 is SGHNT and CDR2 YENEEA. Here immunoSEQ multiplex PCR was the method, and the copy in TCRdb shows in-frame clones only, minus some. The sample consists of roughly 92,000 clones, 82% of them appearing once. Sequencing used peripheral blood, obtained after recovery from COVID-19. This chain joins TRBV11-3 and TRBJ2-7, with 7 bases lining up with TRBD2. The receptor was derived from a human donor who had recovered from COVID-19. The CDR3 spells CASSLNSPGLGYEQYF. CDR3 DNA: TGTGCCAGCAGCTTAAATTCTCCCGGACTAGGGTACGAGCAGTACTTC.